A selection of T cell receptor beta chains follows, all from one sample in a study of T cell responses to AZD1222 COVID-19 vaccine. TCRdb's copy holds only in-frame clones and misses some; the assay was immunoSEQ multiplex PCR. Of roughly 100,000 clones in the sample, about 92% were seen once. The sample was peripheral blood, taken on day 0 of AZD1222 vaccination. These receptors all stem from an adult in good health. Both conserved end residues are trimmed from each CDR3. The order of the fields is V gene, J gene, clone size, CDR3 protein. Not all rows give a size; the values are once, few, many and, for expanded clones, a class.

v_call: TRBV5-1; j_call: TRBJ1-1; clone_size: .; cdr3_aa: ASSSAGMNTEAF
v_call: TRBV5-1; j_call: TRBJ1-6; clone_size: .; cdr3_aa: ASSSDRGSGSPLH
v_call: TRBV27; j_call: TRBJ1-1; clone_size: .; cdr3_aa: ASSLGVGGQNTEAF
v_call: TRBV29-1; j_call: TRBJ1-3; clone_size: .; cdr3_aa: SVVTGGHSGNTIY
v_call: TRBV5-1; j_call: TRBJ1-6; clone_size: .; cdr3_aa: ASSSQGTGNSPLH
v_call: TRBV7-9; j_call: TRBJ2-1; clone_size: .; cdr3_aa: ASSPSIPTSF
v_call: TRBV29-1; j_call: TRBJ1-1; clone_size: .; cdr3_aa: SVAGSRNTEAF
v_call: TRBV29-1; j_call: TRBJ2-7; clone_size: .; cdr3_aa: SVVGTGASYEQY
v_call: TRBV9; j_call: TRBJ1-3; clone_size: .; cdr3_aa: ASSVTGGPPYSGNTIY
v_call: TRBV28; j_call: TRBJ2-7; clone_size: .; cdr3_aa: ASTRGGRHYEQY
v_call: TRBV6-5; j_call: TRBJ1-1; clone_size: medium-sized; cdr3_aa: ASRGGHTEAF
v_call: TRBV19; j_call: TRBJ1-5; clone_size: .; cdr3_aa: ASTAGGYQPQH
v_call: TRBV18; j_call: TRBJ1-3; clone_size: .; cdr3_aa: ASSPGLPGNTIY
v_call: TRBV7-8; j_call: TRBJ1-5; clone_size: few; cdr3_aa: ASSLDSNQPQH
v_call: TRBV7-2; j_call: TRBJ1-2; clone_size: few; cdr3_aa: ASSDRWDYGYT
v_call: TRBV3-1/TRBV3-2; j_call: TRBJ2-3; clone_size: .; cdr3_aa: ASSQESVGLAGGRDTQY
v_call: TRBV25-1; j_call: TRBJ2-1; clone_size: .; cdr3_aa: ASSSNTLSYNEQF
v_call: TRBV7-3; j_call: TRBJ2-1; clone_size: .; cdr3_aa: ASGLTGGEYNEQF
v_call: TRBV12-3/TRBV12-4; j_call: TRBJ2-7; clone_size: .; cdr3_aa: ASSLEGRSEQY
v_call: TRBV4-3; j_call: TRBJ1-2; clone_size: .; cdr3_aa: ASRRGDSANYGYT
v_call: TRBV3-1/TRBV3-2; j_call: TRBJ2-5; clone_size: .; cdr3_aa: ASSQGSSGGLETQY
v_call: TRBV7-9; j_call: TRBJ1-2; clone_size: .; cdr3_aa: ASSFRDGYGYT
v_call: TRBV25-1; j_call: TRBJ2-2; clone_size: once; cdr3_aa: ASSESSVLF
v_call: TRBV10-2; j_call: TRBJ2-3; clone_size: .; cdr3_aa: ASKGTRSADTQY
v_call: TRBV4-1; j_call: TRBJ2-3; clone_size: once; cdr3_aa: ASSPWWPESTDTQY
v_call: TRBV7-2; j_call: TRBJ1-5; clone_size: .; cdr3_aa: ASSPRGRGHNQPQH
v_call: TRBV28; j_call: TRBJ2-7; clone_size: .; cdr3_aa: ASSLYGREQY
v_call: TRBV6-5; j_call: TRBJ1-5; clone_size: .; cdr3_aa: ASRRGVGNQPQH
v_call: TRBV2; j_call: TRBJ1-6; clone_size: few; cdr3_aa: ASSDRQGGSPLH